The rows below give T cell receptor beta chains drawn from one sample of a study of T cells in Graves' hyperthyroidism and ophthalmopathy. TCRdb analysed the multiplex PCR reads with MiXCR anew, one entry per CDR3 protein. Seen here are fewer than 350,000 distinct CDR3 sequences, 18% observed once, and the top ten hold around a sixth. The sequenced sample was blood. The receptors originated from a woman between 40 and 50 years old with Graves' ophthalmopathy. The CDR3 runs from the conserved cysteine through the conserved F or W. Each record gives: J gene, clone size, V gene, D gene, CDR3 DNA, CDR3 protein. The D gene is left open where the match is weak. Clone size is given for some rows only: seen once, a few or many times, or a class if the clone is expanded.

TRBJ1-2,NA,TRBV12-3/TRBV12-4,NA,TGTGCCAGCACTTTGGGACTTGTCTATGGCTACACCTTC,CASTLGLVYGYTF
TRBJ2-5,many,TRBV7-8,TRBD1,TGTGCCAGCAGTGGCACCGGGACAGTTAAAGAGACCCAGTACTTC,CASSGTGTVKETQYF
TRBJ1-1,many,TRBV30,NA,TGTGCCTGGATAATAGGGGCTTCTGAAGCTTTCTTT,CAWIIGASEAFF
TRBJ2-7,many,TRBV11-2,NA,TGTGCCAGCAGCCTCGACAGGCCCACTTCCTACGAGCAGTACTTC,CASSLDRPTSYEQYF
TRBJ1-2,few,TRBV27,NA,TGTGCCAGCAAAGGGCTTGACTATGGCTACACCTTC,CASKGLDYGYTF
TRBJ1-2,many,TRBV12-3/TRBV12-4,NA,TGTGCCACCGCGCGGGACACCAATAACTATGGCTACACCTTC,CATARDTNNYGYTF
TRBJ2-7,NA,TRBV28,TRBD2,TGTGCCAGCAGTTTAGGGACTAGCGGGAGGAACTACGAGCAGTACTTC,CASSLGTSGRNYEQYF
TRBJ2-7,many,TRBV11-2,TRBD2,TGTGCCAGCAGCTTAGATCCGGGACTAGCGCGAACCGCCTTCTACGAGCAGTACTTC,CASSLDPGLARTAFYEQYF
TRBJ1-2,many,TRBV6-5,NA,TGTGCCAGCAGTTACCGAACAGGGACCCTCGGCTACACCTTC,CASSYRTGTLGYTF
TRBJ1-1,many,TRBV28,NA,TGTGCCAGCAGTTTAGTAGGGTTAACTGAAGCTTTCTTT,CASSLVGLTEAFF
TRBJ2-7,once,TRBV6-5,TRBD1,TGTGCCAGCAGTTACGCGGGACAGGGACTCTACGAGCAGTACTTC,CASSYAGQGLYEQYF
TRBJ1-5,many,TRBV6-1,TRBD1,TGTGCCAGCAGTGGAGACAGGGGGCAAGGGCCCCAGCATTTT,CASSGDRGQGPQHF
TRBJ2-2,NA,TRBV5-1,TRBD2,TGCGCCAGCAGCTTGGCCGGGACTAGCGGGGCACCGAGGGAGCTGTTTTTT,CASSLAGTSGAPRELFF
TRBJ1-1,many,TRBV6-1,NA,TGTGCCAGCAGTGTCAGGGGGAACACTGAAGCTTTCTTT,CASSVRGNTEAFF
TRBJ2-7,many,TRBV28,TRBD2,TGTGCCAGCAGACTATCGGGACTAATTTACGAGCAGTACTTC,CASRLSGLIYEQYF
TRBJ2-2,NA,TRBV7-3,NA,TGTGCCAGCAGCTTATGGCAGGGCAACGCCGGGGAACTGTTTTTT,CASSLWQGNAGELFF
TRBJ2-7,many,TRBV27,NA,TGTGCCAGCAGCCCGATTGGGGGAGCCGTCTACGAGCAGTACTTC,CASSPIGGAVYEQYF
TRBJ1-2,NA,TRBV20-1,TRBD1,TGCAGTGCTAGGGACAGGGGGAACTATGGCTACACCTTC,CSARDRGNYGYTF
TRBJ2-7,many,TRBV20-1,NA,TGCAGTGCCACAAATGTGCTCCGGACATCTGGACTCTCCTACGAGCAGTACTTC,CSATNVLRTSGLSYEQYF
TRBJ2-6,many,TRBV28,NA,TGTGCCAGCAGCCTTAACCCTGGGGCCAACGTCCTGACTTTC,CASSLNPGANVLTF
TRBJ1-2,many,TRBV29-1,TRBD1,TGCAGCGCGGAGGCCGGGAGCGTCGACAGGGGGATCGGTGGCTACACCTTC,CSAEAGSVDRGIGGYTF
TRBJ2-4,NA,TRBV6-2/TRBV6-3,NA,TGTGTCAGCAGCCCCCGGGCGGGACTAGCCAAAAACATTCAGTACTTC,CVSSPRAGLAKNIQYF
TRBJ1-5,few,TRBV3-1,NA,TGTGCCAGCAGCCAAGAGGTGGGACCCAATCAGCCCCAGCATTTT,CASSQEVGPNQPQHF
TRBJ2-5,few,TRBV30,NA,TGTGCCTGGAGTGTAACGGGAGCGCAGGAGACCCAGTACTTC,CAWSVTGAQETQYF
TRBJ1-2,many,TRBV11-2,NA,TGTGCCAGCAGCTTAGAAGTAGACTATGGCTACACCTTC,CASSLEVDYGYTF
TRBJ1-3,once,TRBV6-1,NA,TGTGCCAGCAGCGTTGAAGTTGGGGGCGCGGTTGGAAACACCATATATTTT,CASSVEVGGAVGNTIYF
TRBJ2-5,many,TRBV5-1,NA,TGCGCCAGCAGCTTGGAAGGCTTGGAGACCCAGTACTTC,CASSLEGLETQYF
TRBJ1-1,NA,TRBV2,NA,TGTGCCAGAGGAAATAAGTCTGAAGCTTTCTTT,CARGNKSEAFF
TRBJ1-2,many,TRBV7-2,NA,TGTGCCAGCAGCTTAAAGATCGGATTCCAAGTAAATGGCTACACCTTC,CASSLKIGFQVNGYTF
TRBJ1-1,NA,TRBV24-1,TRBD1,TGTGCCACCGCTCCGGGACAGGGGGCGGAGAACACTGAAGCTTTCTTT,CATAPGQGAENTEAFF
TRBJ2-7,many,TRBV12-3/TRBV12-4,TRBD2,TGTGCCAGCACCATAGCGGGCCGTGAGAACGAGCAGTACTTC,CASTIAGRENEQYF
TRBJ1-2,NA,TRBV28,NA,TGTGCCAGCAGTTTATCAACGGGCGCAAACTATGGCTACACCTTC,CASSLSTGANYGYTF
TRBJ1-2,NA,TRBV30,NA,TGTGCCTGCCTCAGCCTACCCTATGGCTACATCTTC,CACLSLPYGYIF
TRBJ2-5,NA,TRBV3-1,TRBD2,TGTGCCAGCAGCCAAGGAACCGGGACTAGCGGGAGGAGAAGGGAGACCCAGTACTTC,CASSQGTGTSGRRRETQYF
TRBJ2-7,many,TRBV6-5,NA,TGTGCCAGCAGTCCGGGGGGCCCTGGGGAGCAGTACTTC,CASSPGGPGEQYF
TRBJ2-5,few,TRBV12-3/TRBV12-4,TRBD2,TGTGCCAGCAGCCTTCGGGGACTAGCGGGAGGGGAGACCCAGTACTTC,CASSLRGLAGGETQYF
TRBJ1-2,NA,TRBV13,TRBD1,TGTGCCAGCAGCCTCCGAAGGGACAGGGGAGATGGCTACACCTTC,CASSLRRDRGDGYTF